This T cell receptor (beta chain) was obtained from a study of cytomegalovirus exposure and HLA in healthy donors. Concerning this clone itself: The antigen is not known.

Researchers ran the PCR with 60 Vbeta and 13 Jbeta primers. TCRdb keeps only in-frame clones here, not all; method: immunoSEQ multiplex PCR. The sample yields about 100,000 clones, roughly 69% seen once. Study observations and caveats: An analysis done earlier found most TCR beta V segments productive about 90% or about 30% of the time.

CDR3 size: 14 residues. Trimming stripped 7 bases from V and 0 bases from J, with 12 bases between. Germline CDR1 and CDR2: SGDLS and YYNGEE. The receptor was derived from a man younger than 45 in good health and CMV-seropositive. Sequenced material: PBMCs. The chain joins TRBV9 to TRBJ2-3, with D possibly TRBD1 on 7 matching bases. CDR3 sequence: CASGGTASTDTQYF. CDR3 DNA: TGTGCCAGCGGAGGGACAGCTAGCACAGATACGCAGTATTTT.